The sequence of this TCR beta chain was determined in a study of regulatory T cells in long-lasting Graves disease. As to time point: persistent/refractory GD, antithyroid drugs over 5 years with positive TRAb. The authors made the TCR library using RNA they extracted from PBMCs. Through Arm-PCR of CDR3 regions and iRepertoire HTBI primers, TCR beta libraries were built. TCRdb re-called the multiplex PCR reads with MiXCR, one entry per CDR3 protein. The sample records about 460,000 distinct CDR3 sequences, 22% being singletons. The study's findings and limits: Among the persistent patients, about 3,000 public clonotypes were shared, more than the approximately 970 shared among new patients. Relative to newly diagnosed Graves' patients, persistent ones had lower TCR diversity.

For this clonotype: The antigen is undetermined.

Sequences were derived from peripheral blood mononuclear cells (PBMCs), sampled when the disease was refractory, from a patient treated with antithyroid drugs. The origin of this receptor is a female donor with Graves disease.

The CDR3 sequence is CASSFGVPQVTDTQYF. The CDR3 bases are TGTGCCAGCAGCTTTGGCGTCCCGCAAGTCACAGATACGCAGTATTTT. This chain links TRBV13 with TRBJ2-3, with D hard to call. Germline-derived CDR1 and CDR2 are PRHDT and FYEKMQ (reference sequence). CDR3 length equals 16 residues. The V and J ends lost 3 bases and 2 bases respectively, with 15 bases between them. Combining the CDR3 with reference TRBV13 and TRBJ2-3 gives the whole variable domain AAGVIQSPRHLIKEKRETATLKCYPIPRHDTVYWYQQGPGQDPQFLISFYEKMQSDKGSIPDRFSAQQFSDYHSELNMSSLELGDSALYFCASSFGVPQVTDTQYFGPGTRLTVL.